The entry below describes one T cell receptor (beta chain). Antigen unknown. The study excluded patients with uncontrolled infection, other autoimmune disease, pregnancy or lactation. The PBMCs were sourced from fresh peripheral blood (about 9.6 ml). The record originates from a study of T cells in Graves' hyperthyroidism and ophthalmopathy. Study conclusions and caveats: Separating ophthalmopathy from stable hyperthyroidism was achieved by a 13 V-J model.

RNA transcripts gave rise to amplified TCR beta CDR3 regions. Carried out on the TCR CDR3, a first-round RT-PCR used the HTBI primer set. MiXCR was run by TCRdb on the multiplex PCR reads, yielding one entry per CDR3 protein. The sample carries nearly 750,000 distinct CDR3 sequences, roughly 32% recorded once. The sequence derives from a woman in her thirties or forties with Graves' hyperthyroidism. Sequencing was carried out using blood.

The CDR3 region is CASSRDGTESSYEQYF. In DNA form, the CDR3 reads TGCGCCAGCAGCCGTGACGGGACAGAGAGCTCCTACGAGCAGTACTTC. The chain is built from TRBV4-1 and TRBJ2-7; 7 bases are shared with TRBD1. The ends lost 4 bases at V and 0 bases at J; junction bases unmatched: 9. Germline CDR1 and CDR2: MGHRA and YSYEKL. The CDR3 extends over 16 amino acids.